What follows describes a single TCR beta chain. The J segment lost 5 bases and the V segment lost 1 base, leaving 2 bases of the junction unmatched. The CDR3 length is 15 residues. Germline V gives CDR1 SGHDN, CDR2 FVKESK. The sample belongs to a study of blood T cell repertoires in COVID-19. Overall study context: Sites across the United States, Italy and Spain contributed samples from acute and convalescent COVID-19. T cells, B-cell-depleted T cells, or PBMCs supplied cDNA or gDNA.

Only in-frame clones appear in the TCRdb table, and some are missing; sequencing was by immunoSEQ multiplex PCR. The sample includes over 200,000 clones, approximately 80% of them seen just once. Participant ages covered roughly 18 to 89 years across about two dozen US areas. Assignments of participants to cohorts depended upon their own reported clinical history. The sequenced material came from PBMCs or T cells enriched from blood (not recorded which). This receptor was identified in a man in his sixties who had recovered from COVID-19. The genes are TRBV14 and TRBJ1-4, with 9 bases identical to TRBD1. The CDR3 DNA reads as TGTGCCAGCAGCCAAGGAGGGACAGGGAATGAAAAACTGTTTTTT. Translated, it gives CASSQGGTGNEKLFF.